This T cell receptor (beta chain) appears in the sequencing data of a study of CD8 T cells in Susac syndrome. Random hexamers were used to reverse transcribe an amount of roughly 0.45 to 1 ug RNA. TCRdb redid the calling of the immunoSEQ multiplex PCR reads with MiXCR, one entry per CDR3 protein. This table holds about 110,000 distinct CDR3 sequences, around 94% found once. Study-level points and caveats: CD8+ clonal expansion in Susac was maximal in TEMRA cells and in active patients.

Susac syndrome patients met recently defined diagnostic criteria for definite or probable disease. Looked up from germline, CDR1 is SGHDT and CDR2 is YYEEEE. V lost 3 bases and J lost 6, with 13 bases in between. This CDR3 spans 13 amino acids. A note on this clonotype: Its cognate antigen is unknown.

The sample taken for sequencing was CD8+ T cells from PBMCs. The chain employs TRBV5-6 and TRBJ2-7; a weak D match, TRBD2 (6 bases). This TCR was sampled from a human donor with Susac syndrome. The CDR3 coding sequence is TGTGCCAGCAGCTCACGCGGGGATCGCGAGCAGTACTTC. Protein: CASSSRGDREQYF.